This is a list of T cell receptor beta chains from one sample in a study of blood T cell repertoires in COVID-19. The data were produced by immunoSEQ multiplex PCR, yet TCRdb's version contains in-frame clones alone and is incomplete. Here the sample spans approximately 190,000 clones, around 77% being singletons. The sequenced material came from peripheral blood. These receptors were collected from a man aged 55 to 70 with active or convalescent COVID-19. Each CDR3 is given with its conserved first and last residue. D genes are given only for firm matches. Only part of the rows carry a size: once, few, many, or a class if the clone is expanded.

cdr3_nt: TGCAGCGCTGGTGACAGGGTGGGAGCGGCCGCGAGGGATTCCAATGAGCAGTTCTTC
cdr3_aa: CSAGDRVGAAARDSNEQFF
d_call: TRBD1
v_call: TRBV29-1
j_call: TRBJ2-1
clone_size: NA

cdr3_nt: TGCAGCGTTGGGACAGGGGGCATCAACACTGAAGCTTTCTTT
cdr3_aa: CSVGTGGINTEAFF
d_call: TRBD1
v_call: TRBV29-1
j_call: TRBJ1-1
clone_size: NA

cdr3_nt: TGTGCCAGCAGTGAACATGACGAGGATGGCTACACCTTC
cdr3_aa: CASSEHDEDGYTF
d_call: NA
v_call: TRBV6-1
j_call: TRBJ1-2
clone_size: NA

cdr3_nt: TGTGCCAGCAGCGACTGGACAGACCCCTCTGGAAACACCATATATTTT
cdr3_aa: CASSDWTDPSGNTIYF
d_call: NA
v_call: TRBV5-5
j_call: TRBJ1-3
clone_size: NA

cdr3_nt: TGTGCCAGCAGCACCGTAGCGGGATGGTCCTACAATGAGCAGTTCTTC
cdr3_aa: CASSTVAGWSYNEQFF
d_call: TRBD2
v_call: TRBV9
j_call: TRBJ2-1
clone_size: NA

cdr3_nt: TGTGCCAGCAGCATAAACGGCAATGAGCAGTTCTTC
cdr3_aa: CASSINGNEQFF
d_call: NA
v_call: TRBV7-7
j_call: TRBJ2-1
clone_size: NA

cdr3_nt: TGTGCCAGCAGCCTCTCCGCGGGGTCGAACACCGGGGAGCTGTTTTTT
cdr3_aa: CASSLSAGSNTGELFF
d_call: NA
v_call: TRBV7-3
j_call: TRBJ2-2
clone_size: NA

cdr3_nt: TGTGCCAGCAGCTTAGGACAGGGGGCCCTTTGGACTAATGAAAAACTGTTTTTT
cdr3_aa: CASSLGQGALWTNEKLFF
d_call: TRBD1
v_call: TRBV7-9
j_call: TRBJ1-4
clone_size: NA

cdr3_nt: TGTGCCAGCAGAGGGCCAGGGGAAGCTTTCTTT
cdr3_aa: CASRGPGEAFF
d_call: NA
v_call: TRBV5-5
j_call: TRBJ1-1
clone_size: few

cdr3_nt: TGCAGCGCGGGACAGGCCTATGGCTACACCTTC
cdr3_aa: CSAGQAYGYTF
d_call: TRBD1
v_call: TRBV29-1
j_call: TRBJ1-2
clone_size: once

cdr3_nt: TGTGCCAGTAGTAGGCAGGCCCCTCCTGGCTACACCTTC
cdr3_aa: CASSRQAPPGYTF
d_call: NA
v_call: TRBV19
j_call: TRBJ1-2
clone_size: once

cdr3_nt: TGTGCCAGCAGTCCCCCCCTGCGAGAAAAACTGTTTTTT
cdr3_aa: CASSPPLREKLFF
d_call: NA
v_call: TRBV28
j_call: TRBJ1-4
clone_size: NA

cdr3_nt: TGTGCTAGTGGTTCCTCTCAGGGGGACACTGAAGCTTTCTTT
cdr3_aa: CASGSSQGDTEAFF
d_call: TRBD1
v_call: TRBV12-5
j_call: TRBJ1-1
clone_size: few

cdr3_nt: TGTGCCAGCAGCCCGATGCAGTACAGGGAAAAATCTAACTATGGCTACACCTTC
cdr3_aa: CASSPMQYREKSNYGYTF
d_call: NA
v_call: TRBV27
j_call: TRBJ1-2
clone_size: NA

cdr3_nt: TGCAGCGTTGAATCCGGGACAGGGCTTTACAATGAGCAGTTCTTC
cdr3_aa: CSVESGTGLYNEQFF
d_call: TRBD1
v_call: TRBV29-1
j_call: TRBJ2-1
clone_size: NA

cdr3_nt: TGTGCCAGCAGTGAGGCTACTAGCGGGAGTCCCTACGAGCAGTACTTC
cdr3_aa: CASSEATSGSPYEQYF
d_call: TRBD2
v_call: TRBV6-1
j_call: TRBJ2-7
clone_size: NA

cdr3_nt: TGTGCCAGTAGTATAGCTCATCAGCGGGAGACAAACAATGAGCAGTTCTTC
cdr3_aa: CASSIAHQRETNNEQFF
d_call: TRBD2
v_call: TRBV19
j_call: TRBJ2-1
clone_size: NA

cdr3_nt: TGTGCCATCAGTAATCCATCCGGGACAGGGTTGATGAACACTGAAGCTTTCTTT
cdr3_aa: CAISNPSGTGLMNTEAFF
d_call: TRBD1
v_call: TRBV10-3
j_call: TRBJ1-1
clone_size: NA

cdr3_nt: TGTGCCAGCAGCTTAAGGCTCGGGGGGGTAGGGACCCAGTACTTC
cdr3_aa: CASSLRLGGVGTQYF
d_call: TRBD2
v_call: TRBV7-2
j_call: TRBJ2-5
clone_size: NA

cdr3_nt: TGCAGCGTTGCGGGCAACCGGGGGGCTTTCTTT
cdr3_aa: CSVAGNRGAFF
d_call: NA
v_call: TRBV29-1
j_call: TRBJ1-1
clone_size: once

cdr3_nt: TGTGCCAGCAGCCGACTAGCGGGAGGTCCCCTTAGCACAGATACGCAGTATTTT
cdr3_aa: CASSRLAGGPLSTDTQYF
d_call: TRBD2
v_call: TRBV3-1/TRBV3-2
j_call: TRBJ2-3
clone_size: NA

cdr3_nt: TGCGCCAGCAGCTTGTTAGCGGGAGGAACAGATACGCAGTATTTT
cdr3_aa: CASSLLAGGTDTQYF
d_call: TRBD2
v_call: TRBV5-1
j_call: TRBJ2-3
clone_size: NA

cdr3_nt: TGTGCCAGCAGTGAATTTAGGGGGCCTTCTGGCTACACCTTC
cdr3_aa: CASSEFRGPSGYTF
d_call: TRBD1
v_call: TRBV6-1
j_call: TRBJ1-2
clone_size: NA

cdr3_nt: TGTGCCAGCTCACCTTGGGACAGGGGATCTGAAGCTTTCTTT
cdr3_aa: CASSPWDRGSEAFF
d_call: TRBD1
v_call: TRBV18
j_call: TRBJ1-1
clone_size: few

cdr3_nt: TGTGCCAGTAGTGTTTCACAGGGGGCCGGGACCCAGTACTTC
cdr3_aa: CASSVSQGAGTQYF
d_call: TRBD1
v_call: TRBV19
j_call: TRBJ2-5
clone_size: NA

cdr3_nt: TGTGCCAGCACTGCTACTTGGTACCAAGAGACCCAGTACTTC
cdr3_aa: CASTATWYQETQYF
d_call: NA
v_call: TRBV28
j_call: TRBJ2-5
clone_size: NA

cdr3_nt: TGTGCCAGCAGCTTGGGGGCAGGGAACGAGCAGTTCTTC
cdr3_aa: CASSLGAGNEQFF
d_call: NA
v_call: TRBV5-6
j_call: TRBJ2-1
clone_size: NA

cdr3_nt: TGTGCCAGCAGCCAAGACGGGTTGCGGGGGGGCTACGAGCAGTACTTC
cdr3_aa: CASSQDGLRGGYEQYF
d_call: TRBD2
v_call: TRBV3-1/TRBV3-2
j_call: TRBJ2-7
clone_size: NA

cdr3_nt: TGTGCCAGCAGCTTAGACTCGATGCAGGGGTACGAGCAGTACTTC
cdr3_aa: CASSLDSMQGYEQYF
d_call: NA
v_call: TRBV11-3
j_call: TRBJ2-7
clone_size: once

cdr3_nt: TGTGCCAGCAGTTCCACTAAGACGGGTACCTACGAGCAGTACTTC
cdr3_aa: CASSSTKTGTYEQYF
d_call: NA
v_call: TRBV28
j_call: TRBJ2-7
clone_size: once

cdr3_nt: TGTGCCAGCAGCAGTCGGACAGGGAATTACAATGAGCAGTTCTTC
cdr3_aa: CASSSRTGNYNEQFF
d_call: TRBD1
v_call: TRBV5-4
j_call: TRBJ2-1
clone_size: NA

cdr3_nt: TGCGCCAGCAGCCGGACTAGCGGGAGCTCTGGGGCCAACGTCCTGACTTTC
cdr3_aa: CASSRTSGSSGANVLTF
d_call: TRBD2
v_call: TRBV4-1
j_call: TRBJ2-6
clone_size: once

cdr3_nt: TGTGCCAGTACAGTGAGCGGGGATACTAATGAAAAACTGTTTTTT
cdr3_aa: CASTVSGDTNEKLFF
d_call: NA
v_call: TRBV19
j_call: TRBJ1-4
clone_size: few

cdr3_nt: TGTGCCAGCAGGGAAGGCTGGGGGCCCTCTGGAAACACCATATATTTT
cdr3_aa: CASREGWGPSGNTIYF
d_call: NA
v_call: TRBV28
j_call: TRBJ1-3
clone_size: NA

cdr3_nt: TGTGCCACCTTGGGGAGCAGCTCCTACGAGCAGTACTTC
cdr3_aa: CATLGSSSYEQYF
d_call: NA
v_call: TRBV10-3
j_call: TRBJ2-7
clone_size: NA

cdr3_nt: TGTGCCAGCAGTTTAAAGCTCGACAGGGGACGGTCTTCGCACACTGAAGCTTTCTTT
cdr3_aa: CASSLKLDRGRSSHTEAFF
d_call: TRBD1
v_call: TRBV28
j_call: TRBJ1-1
clone_size: NA

cdr3_nt: TGTGCCAGTAGCCTGGGAGGCCTAGCGGGGTACAATGAGCAGTTCTTC
cdr3_aa: CASSLGGLAGYNEQFF
d_call: TRBD2
v_call: TRBV19
j_call: TRBJ2-1
clone_size: NA

cdr3_nt: TGCGCCAGCAGCCAAGACTCGGACGAGCAGTACTTC
cdr3_aa: CASSQDSDEQYF
d_call: NA
v_call: TRBV4-3
j_call: TRBJ2-7
clone_size: NA

cdr3_nt: TGTGCCTGGGGTCGGGATCAGCCCCAGCATTTT
cdr3_aa: CAWGRDQPQHF
d_call: NA
v_call: TRBV30
j_call: TRBJ1-5
clone_size: NA

cdr3_nt: TGTGCCAGCAGCCCTCGGAGTCTAGCGGGAGGTACAGATACGCAGTATTTT
cdr3_aa: CASSPRSLAGGTDTQYF
d_call: TRBD2
v_call: TRBV9
j_call: TRBJ2-3
clone_size: NA

cdr3_nt: TGTGCCAGCAGCTATGTGGGGGGAGAAGTTTACGAGCAGTACTTC
cdr3_aa: CASSYVGGEVYEQYF
d_call: NA
v_call: TRBV7-9
j_call: TRBJ2-7
clone_size: NA

cdr3_nt: TGTGCCAGCAGCCAACGCCGACTAGCGGGAGAAGAGACCCAGTACTTC
cdr3_aa: CASSQRRLAGEETQYF
d_call: TRBD2
v_call: TRBV3-1/TRBV3-2
j_call: TRBJ2-5
clone_size: once